These 25 T cell receptor beta chains originate from one sample sequenced in a study of graft-versus-host responses after intestinal transplantation. The repertoire was sequenced with immunoSEQ multiplex PCR; TCRdb's copy has only in-frame clones and lacks some. The sample includes around 7,400 clones, approximately 70% of them seen just once. Grafts had their tissue processed, releasing intraepithelial and lamina propria lymphocytes. Sequenced material: ileum tissue, taken about 8 weeks after transplant. All receptors come from a human patient who received an intestinal transplant, so some T cells may come from the graft donor.

The V call is TRBV6-1, the J call TRBJ1-6, with D uncertain. The CDR3 totals 14 residues. Germline V gives CDR1 MNHNS, CDR2 SASEGT. The ends were cut back, 2 bases at V and 2 bases at J, with 4 bases in the middle. CDR3 sequence (DNA): TGTGCCAGCAGTGAACAAACCTATAATTCACCCCTCCACTTT. As protein: CASSEQTYNSPLHF.

The V and J genes are TRBV11-2 and TRBJ1-2, with D perhaps matching TRBD1 (6 bases). Germline V gene sequence: CDR1 SGHAT, CDR2 FQNNGV. Trimming removed 5 bases from V and 6 bases from J, with 22 bases in between. This CDR3 contains 16 residues. CDR3 region: CASSAHHSGHPNGYTF. CDR3 DNA sequence: TGTGCCAGCAGCGCGCACCACTCGGGACACCCTAATGGCTACACCTTC.

A single count supports this clone. The chain employs TRBV5-4 and TRBJ2-3; TRBD2 matches at 7 bases. Germline assignment: CDR1 SGHNT and CDR2 YYREEE (reference sequence). This CDR3 has 17 amino acids. The ends lost 4 bases at V and 2 bases at J; junction bases unmatched: 13. The chain's CDR3 is CASSLSSRRGFTDTQYF. CDR3 DNA sequence: TGTGCCAGCAGCCTGTCCTCCAGGCGGGGGTTCACAGATACGCAGTATTTT.

The rearrangement joins TRBV6-5 to TRBJ1-2; 8 bases match TRBD1. V lost 6 bases to trimming and J lost 0 bases; unmatched junction nucleotides: 6. This CDR3 has 15 residues. Germline V gives CDR1 MNHEY, CDR2 SVGAGI. The CDR3 sequence: CASRPDRGANYGYTF. The CDR3 nucleotides read TGTGCCAGCAGGCCCGACAGGGGAGCTAACTATGGCTACACCTTC.

The V and J genes are TRBV19 and TRBJ2-1; maybe TRBD1 (6 bases). Germline CDR1 and CDR2: LNHDA and SQIVND (reference sequence). Trimming took 3 bases from V and 9 from J, leaving 9 bases between them. The CDR3 is 12 residues long. The CDR3 protein is CASSIQGSEQFF. The CDR3 DNA reads as TGTGCCAGTAGTATCCAGGGGAGTGAGCAGTTCTTC. The full variable domain, rest sourced from reference TRBV19 and TRBJ2-1, is DGGITQSPKYLFRKEGQNVTLSCEQNLNHDAMYWYRQDPGQGLRLIYYSQIVNDFQKGDIAEGYSVSREKKESFPLTVTSAQKNPTAFYLCASSIQGSEQFFGPGTRLTVL.

CDR3 protein: CASSSQGGPSGYTF. CDR3 coding DNA: TGTGCCAGCAGCTCGCAGGGGGGTCCGTCAGGCTACACCTTC. The chain links TRBV6-5 to TRBJ1-2; 7 bases are a match to TRBD1. The CDR3 loop spans 14 amino acids. Trimming at V came to 6 bases and at J to 8 bases, leaving 12 bases not matched to a gene. Germline V CDR1 and CDR2: MNHEY, SVGAGI.

The chain employs TRBV5-4 and TRBJ2-7; possibly TRBD1 for D (6 bases). The germline CDR1 and CDR2 sequences are SGHNT and YYREEE (reference sequence). V was clipped by 4 bases and J by 7 bases, with 21 bases between them. The CDR3 covers 15 residues. CDR3 DNA: TGTGCCAGCAGCCAGGGGATCGGTCGTTCGTGGGAGCAGTACGTC. This encodes CASSQGIGRSWEQYV.

This clone has just a few counts. The chain carries TRBV11-1 and TRBJ2-5, with 8 bases lining up with TRBD2. Germline CDR1 is SGHAT and CDR2 is FQDESV (reference sequence). CDR3 length: 13 amino acids. V was clipped by 7 bases and J by 1 base; unmatched bases: 2. In nucleotides, the CDR3 is TGTGCCAGCACACGGGGGGGCCAAGAGACCCAGTACTTC. Its protein is CASTRGGQETQYF.

The chain uses TRBV6-1 and TRBJ2-3, with D tentatively TRBD2 (6 bases). The CDR3 runs to 14 residues. CDR1 is MNHNS, CDR2 SASEGT, per germline. V shed 7 bases and J shed 0 bases, with 11 bases lying between them. The CDR3 protein is CASMARGSTDTQYF. CDR3 coding DNA: TGTGCCAGCATGGCGCGGGGCAGCACAGATACGCAGTATTTT.

This clone was picked up a small number of times. The chain links TRBV28 to TRBJ1-2; TRBD1 is a possible D gene (5 bases). The CDR3 has 14 amino acids. Trimming pared 7 bases from V and 3 bases from J, leaving 15 bases between. The germline V gene encodes CDR1 MDHEN and CDR2 SYDVKM. This CDR3 reads CASTVRAIHYGYTF. The CDR3 DNA reads as TGTGCCAGCACGGTCAGGGCTATTCACTATGGCTACACCTTC.

This CDR3 is CASTNELAGTGELFF. DNA of the CDR3: TGTGCCAGCACTAATGAACTAGCGGGCACCGGGGAGCTGTTTTTT. The chain joins TRBV27 to TRBJ2-2; 9 bases are shared with TRBD2. Germline V gene sequence: CDR1 MNHEY, CDR2 SMNVEV (reference sequence). CDR3 length: 15 amino acids. Trimming cost V 7 bases and J 4 bases; bases outside gene matches: 7.

V is TRBV6-1 and J is TRBJ2-5; 10 nucleotides align to TRBD2. With 7 bases clipped from V and 5 bases from J, the junction kept 10 bases outside the gene matches. The CDR3 extends over 15 amino acids. Germline loops: CDR1 MNHNS, CDR2 SASEGT. CDR3 protein: CASNLGAGGPETQYF. The CDR3 DNA follows: TGTGCCAGCAATCTAGGAGCGGGGGGGCCGGAGACCCAGTACTTC.

The V gene is TRBV18, the J gene TRBJ2-3; D may be TRBD1 (6 bases). Germline CDR1 and CDR2: KGHSH and LQKENI. CDR3 length: 15 residues. With 4 bases removed from V and 2 bases from J, the gap between germline ends came to 13 bases. The CDR3 DNA reads as TGTGCCAGCTCACACTCCAGGGGTTACACAGATACGCAGTATTTT. Amino acid sequence: CASSHSRGYTDTQYF.

The sample holds a few counts of this clone. The chain employs TRBV7-9 and TRBJ1-1; 8 nucleotides agree with TRBD1. The V gene's germline CDR1 is SEHNR and CDR2 FQNEAQ (reference sequence). CDR3 size: 16 residues. V dropped 5 bases and J dropped 0; count of bases not matched to a gene: 8. The CDR3 DNA reads TGTGCCAGCAGCACGCTAAGGACAGGGATGAACACTGAAGCTTTCTTT. It codes for CASSTLRTGMNTEAFF.

The V gene is TRBV30, the J gene TRBJ2-3; tentative D call: TRBD2 (7 bases). This CDR3 spans 14 amino acids. Germline loops: CDR1 GTSNPN, CDR2 SVGIG (reference sequence). The ends were cut back, 5 bases at V and 5 bases at J, with 17 bases in the middle. The CDR3 coding sequence is TGTGCCTGGGAGGGGGGGGGCGCGGGAGATACGCAGTATTTT. This gives the protein CAWEGGGAGDTQYF.

The sample holds one count of this clone. This rearrangement joins TRBV9 to TRBJ2-1, with D possibly matching TRBD1 (6 bases). CDR3 length: 16 residues. V was clipped by 3 bases and J by 5 bases, with 18 bases between them. The V gene's germline CDR1 is SGDLS and CDR2 YYNGEE. The DNA for the CDR3 is TGTGCCAGCAGCGCCTCAGGGGCGTACATGGACAATGAGCAGTTCTTC. Amino acids: CASSASGAYMDNEQFF.

The chain recombines TRBV11-3 with TRBJ2-1; TRBD2 matches at 10 bases. Germline CDR1 is SGHNT and CDR2 is YENEEA. Germline trimming cut 2 bases from V and 5 bases from J; bases unmatched to any gene: 3. The CDR3 has 15 residues. DNA of the CDR3: TGTGCCAGCAGCTTACTAGCGGGGGCAAACAATGAGCAGTTCTTC. Its protein is CASSLLAGANNEQFF.

The rearrangement uses TRBV11-3 and TRBJ1-1, with D unclear. Germline CDR1 reads SGHNT; CDR2 reads YENEEA. This CDR3 has 14 residues. V lost 0 bases to trimming and J lost 1 base, with 6 bases between them. CDR3 DNA: TGTGCCAGCAGCTTAGATTCGGGGAACACTGAAGCTTTCTTT. Translating gives CASSLDSGNTEAFF.

The CDR3 loop reads CASSFEEYQETQYF. In DNA form, the CDR3 reads TGTGCCAGCAGTTTTGAGGAGTACCAAGAGACCCAGTACTTC. The chain joins TRBV28 to TRBJ2-5; D is undetermined. The germline V gene encodes CDR1 MDHEN and CDR2 SYDVKM. V was cut by 3 bases and J by 0 bases, with 8 bases left in between. This CDR3 spans 14 amino acids. Complete variable domain (other parts from reference TRBV28 and TRBJ2-5): DVKVTQSSRYLVKRTGEKVFLECVQDMDHENMFWYRQDPGLGLRLIYFSYDVKMKEKGDIPEGYSVSREKKERFSLILESASTNQTSMYLCASSFEEYQETQYFGPGTRLLVL.

V and J are TRBV6-1 and TRBJ2-7; TRBD1 matches at 7 bases. Looked up from germline, CDR1 is MNHNS and CDR2 is SASEGT. V was pared by 4 bases and J by 4 bases, with 7 bases of the junction left unmatched. This CDR3 has 14 amino acids. The CDR3 sequence is CASSGRGQNYEQYV. The CDR3 DNA follows: TGTGCCAGCAGTGGCAGGGGACAGAATTACGAGCAGTACGTC.

This clone was seen a few times. V usage is TRBV6-1 and J usage is TRBJ2-1; weak D call: TRBD2 (5 bases). The CDR3 extends over 12 amino acids. Germline assignment: CDR1 MNHNS and CDR2 SASEGT. V was pared by 4 bases and J by 10 bases, with 11 bases between. The CDR3 DNA reads TGTGCCAGCAGTGTACGCCGGGAAGAGCAGTTCTTC. It translates to CASSVRREEQFF.

This chain uses TRBV18 with TRBJ2-1; weak D call: TRBD2 (5 bases). The germline CDR1 and CDR2 sequences are KGHSH and LQKENI. There are 15 residues in the CDR3. Trimming shortened V by 3 bases and J by 0 bases, and 9 bases separated the two germline ends. As DNA, the CDR3 is TGTGCCAGCTCACCGAGGGTAAGCTCCTACAATGAGCAGTTCTTC. Its protein product is CASSPRVSSYNEQFF. The full variable domain, in which reference TRBV18 and TRBJ2-1 provide the parts outside the CDR3, is NAGVMQNPRHLVRRRGQEARLRCSPMKGHSHVYWYRQLPEEGLKFMVYLQKENIIDESGMPKERFSAEFPKEGPSILRIQQVVRGDSAAYFCASSPRVSSYNEQFFGPGTRLTVL.

This clone has more than one count but fewer than ten. The chain employs TRBV15 and TRBJ1-1; 8 bases fit TRBD1. The CDR3 contains 14 residues. Trimming at V came to 8 bases and at J to 3 bases, leaving 8 bases not matched to a gene. Germline CDR1 and CDR2: LNHNV and YYDKDF (reference sequence). The chain's CDR3 is CATLSGGSDTEAFF. CDR3 in DNA: TGTGCCACCCTTTCAGGGGGCTCCGACACTGAAGCTTTCTTT. Full variable domain (missing parts from reference TRBV15 and TRBJ1-1): DAMVIQNPRYQVTQFGKPVTLSCSQTLNHNVMYWYQQKSSQAPKLLFHYYDKDFNNEADTPDNFQSRRPNTSFCFLDIRSPGLGDTAMYLCATLSGGSDTEAFFGQGTRLTVV.

The chain links TRBV15 to TRBJ1-1, with 7 bases fitting TRBD1. This CDR3 region has 15 residues. Germline V gene data show CDR1 as LNHNV and CDR2 as YYDKDF (reference sequence). The V segment lost 4 bases and the J segment 0 bases; nucleotides outside the gene matches: 5. CDR3 residues: CATSTRTGLNTEAFF. CDR3 sequence (DNA): TGTGCCACCAGCACCCGGACAGGATTGAACACTGAAGCTTTCTTT.

The V and J genes are TRBV10-1 and TRBJ1-5; a weak D match, TRBD1 (5 bases). The V gene lost 2 bases and the J gene lost 4 bases, with 12 bases spanning the gap. The V gene's germline CDR1 is WNHNN and CDR2 SYGVQD (reference sequence). The CDR3 is 15 amino acids. The DNA of the CDR3 is TGCGCCAGCAGTGAGCTCCCCGGGGGTAATCAGCCCCAGCATTTT. Amino acid sequence: CASSELPGGNQPQHF.